The 6 T cell receptor beta chains reported below all come from one sample, sequenced in a study of T cell changes during pregnancy in multiple sclerosis. Libraries were prepared by immunoSEQ multiplex PCR; TCRdb keeps only in-frame clonotypes and omits some of them. This table has some 100,000 clones, 91% appearing once. Sequencing was performed on peripheral blood, taken in the second trimester of pregnancy. Receptors were obtained from a female donor with multiple sclerosis, enrolled in a pregnancy study.

The V and J genes are TRBV4-2 and TRBJ1-1, with no clear D. Germline V gives CDR1 LGHNA, CDR2 YNFKEQ. The CDR3 spans 16 residues. Trimming removed 4 bases at V and 0 bases at J, with 15 bases between. DNA for the CDR3: TGTGCCAGCAGCCTTGGGCCACCGACTATGAACACTGAAGCTTTCTTT. Its translation is CASSLGPPTMNTEAFF.

This chain connects TRBV11-1 to TRBJ2-2; D perhaps matches TRBD1 (5 bases). This CDR3 region has 14 residues. With 3 bases removed from V and 5 bases from J, the gap between germline ends came to 10 bases. The V gene's germline CDR1 is SGHAT and CDR2 FQDESV (reference sequence). DNA of the CDR3: TGTGCCAGCAGCTTTAACAGGCTGACCGGGGAGCTGTTTTTT. Its protein is CASSFNRLTGELFF.

V usage is TRBV27 and J usage is TRBJ2-6; TRBD1 matches 11 bases. This CDR3 is built from 19 residues. Per germline, CDR1 MNHEY and CDR2 SMNVEV (reference sequence). V shed 5 bases and J 4 bases; nucleotides not matched to a gene: 13. DNA of the CDR3: TGTGCCAGCAGTCGCCGTCGTGGACAGGGGGCGGGAGGGGCCAACGTCCTGACTTTC. This sequence encodes CASSRRRGQGAGGANVLTF.

The chain uses TRBV5-5 and TRBJ1-1; maybe TRBD1 (6 bases). Trimming removed 8 bases from V and 0 bases from J, with 11 bases in between. Germline CDR1 is SGHKS and CDR2 is YYEKEE (reference sequence). The CDR3 loop spans 13 amino acids. The CDR3 region has the DNA TGTGCCAGTTGGGGGCAGATGAACACTGAAGCTTTCTTT. The encoded protein is CASWGQMNTEAFF.

V usage is TRBV19 and J usage is TRBJ2-2; D is possibly TRBD2 (5 bases). The germline CDR1 and CDR2 sequences are LNHDA and SQIVND (reference sequence). The CDR3 contains 14 residues. V lost 5 bases to trimming and J lost 1 base, with 8 bases between them. The DNA for the CDR3 is TGTGCCAGTAGTGGCCGGGAGAACACCGGGGAGCTGTTTTTT. Translating it yields CASSGRENTGELFF.

The chain recombines TRBV2 with TRBJ2-7; the match to TRBD2 covers 9 bases. The CDR3 contains 14 residues. Germline V gene lookup returns CDR1 SNHLY and CDR2 FYNNEI. The V gene end was trimmed by 6 bases and the J gene end by 4 bases; junction bases not matched to a gene: 7. CDR3 DNA sequence: TGTGCCAGCAGATTAGCGGGAGAACAGTACGAGCAGTACTTC. Its protein product is CASRLAGEQYEQYF.